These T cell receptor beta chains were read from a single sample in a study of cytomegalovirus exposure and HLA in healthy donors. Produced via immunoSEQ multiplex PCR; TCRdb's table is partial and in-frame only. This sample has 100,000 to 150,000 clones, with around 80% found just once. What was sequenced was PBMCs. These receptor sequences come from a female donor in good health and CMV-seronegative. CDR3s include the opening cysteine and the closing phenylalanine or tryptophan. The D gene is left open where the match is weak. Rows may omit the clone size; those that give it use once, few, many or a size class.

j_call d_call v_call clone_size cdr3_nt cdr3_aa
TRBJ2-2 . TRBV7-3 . TGTGCCAGCAGCTTAGAGGGCGGGACGTTCACCGGGGAGCTGTTTTTT CASSLEGGTFTGELFF
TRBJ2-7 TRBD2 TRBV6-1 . TGTGCCAGCAGTGAAGGGGCCGGGACTACCTACGAGCAGTACTTC CASSEGAGTTYEQYF
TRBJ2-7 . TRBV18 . TGTGCCAGCTCACCACCACTAGGACTCGTCTCCTACGAGCAGTACTTC CASSPPLGLVSYEQYF
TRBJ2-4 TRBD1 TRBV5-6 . TGTGCCAGCAGCTACCGACAGGGAAAAAACATTCAGTACTTC CASSYRQGKNIQYF
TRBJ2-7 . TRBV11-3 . TGTGCCAGCAGCCCATTATCGCGCGTCCCCAGGGAAACCTACGAGCAGTACTTC CASSPLSRVPRETYEQYF
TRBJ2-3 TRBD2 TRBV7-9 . TGTGCCAGCAGCTCCCGACTAAGCGGGGCGGTAGATACGCAGTATTTT CASSSRLSGAVDTQYF
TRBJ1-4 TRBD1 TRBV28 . TGTGCCAGCAGTCCAGGGGGGAATGAAAAACTGTTTTTT CASSPGGNEKLFF
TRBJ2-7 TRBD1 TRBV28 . TGTGCCAGCAGTCCGACAGGGGAGTGGGTGACAAGTGGGGGTAGGTACGAGCAGTACTTC CASSPTGEWVTSGGRYEQYF
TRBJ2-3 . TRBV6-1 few TGTGCCAGCAGTGAACGGCGGGGTTATTCAGATACGCAGTATTTT CASSERRGYSDTQYF
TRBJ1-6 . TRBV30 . TGTGCCTGGAGTAGAACAGGGTATAATTCACCCCTCCACTTT CAWSRTGYNSPLHF
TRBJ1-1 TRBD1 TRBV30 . TGTGCCTGGAGAAGAGGACAGGGGGACACTGAAGCTTTCTTT CAWRRGQGDTEAFF
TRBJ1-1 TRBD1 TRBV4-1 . TGCGCCAGCAGCCAAGATCCCCCGACAGGGATGAACACTGAAGCTTTCTTT CASSQDPPTGMNTEAFF
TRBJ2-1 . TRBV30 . TGTGCCTGGAGTGTAGGCAGGCCAGGCGATGAGCAGTTCTTC CAWSVGRPGDEQFF
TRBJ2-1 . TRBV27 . TGTGCCAGCAGTTTATATGGGCAGGGGAGACTCAATGAGCAGTTCTTC CASSLYGQGRLNEQFF
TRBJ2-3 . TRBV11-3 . TGTGCCAGCAGCGAAGGGGCCAGCACAGATACGCAGTATTTT CASSEGASTDTQYF
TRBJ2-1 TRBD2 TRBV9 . TGTGCCAGCAGCGTAGTCCCTAGCGGTTACAATGAGCAGTTCTTC CASSVVPSGYNEQFF
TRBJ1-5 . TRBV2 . TGTGCCAGCACCCAGGGCCTCAGGAGCAATCAGCCCCAGCATTTT CASTQGLRSNQPQHF
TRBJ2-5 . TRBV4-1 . TGCGCCAGCAGCCAAGATAGGACGGGGGTTTGGGAGACCCAGTACTTC CASSQDRTGVWETQYF
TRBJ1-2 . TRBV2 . TGTGCCAGCAGTGAAGCCGGTGACAGGTTCTATGTGGGCTACACCTTC CASSEAGDRFYVGYTF
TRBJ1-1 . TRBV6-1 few TGTGCCAGCACCCTCTCGGGGGGGATAGCTTTCTTT CASTLSGGIAFF
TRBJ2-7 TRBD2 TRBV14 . TGTGCCAGCAGCCGGACCGGGACTAACTCCTACGAGCAGTACTTC CASSRTGTNSYEQYF
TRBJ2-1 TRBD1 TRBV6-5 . TGTGCCAGCAGTCGAGACAGGGGGGCCTACAATGAGCAGTTCTTC CASSRDRGAYNEQFF
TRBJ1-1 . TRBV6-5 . TGTGCCAGCAGTTACTCGGGGCCCGGCACTGAAGCTTTCTTT CASSYSGPGTEAFF
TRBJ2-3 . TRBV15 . TGTGCCACCAGCCTTCCGGGACTCTCGACAGATACGCAGTATTTT CATSLPGLSTDTQYF
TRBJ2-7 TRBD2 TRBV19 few TGTGCCAGTAGTGAAGCCCCGGGGGGGGACTACGAGCAGTACTTC CASSEAPGGDYEQYF
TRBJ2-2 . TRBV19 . TGTGCCAGTAGTTTTACGAACACCGGGGAGCTGTTTTTT CASSFTNTGELFF
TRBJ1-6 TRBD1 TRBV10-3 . TGTGCCATCAGTGCGACCTCCGGGACAGGATATTCACCCCTCCACTTT CAISATSGTGYSPLHF
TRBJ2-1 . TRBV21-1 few TGTGCCAGCATCCCAACTTCAGGGAACTCCTACAATGAGCAGTTCTTC CASIPTSGNSYNEQFF
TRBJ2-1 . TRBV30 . TGTGCCTGGAGTGTACGGCAAGCGTCCTACAATGAGCAGTTCTTC CAWSVRQASYNEQFF
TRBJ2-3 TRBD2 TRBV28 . TGTGCCAGCCGTAAACCAGGGAGGGCCACAGATACGCAGTATTTT CASRKPGRATDTQYF
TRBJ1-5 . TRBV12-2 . TGTGCAAGTCGCTTATGCCTAGGAGGGGCTCGGGATCAGCCCCAGCATTTT CASRLCLGGARDQPQHF
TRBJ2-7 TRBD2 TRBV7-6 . TGTGCCAGCAGCTTAGCGTGGGGGGGGGAGCAGTACTTC CASSLAWGGEQYF
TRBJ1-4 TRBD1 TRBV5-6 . TGTGCCAGCAGCGCCGGGACAGGGCCTAGAAAACTGTTTTTT CASSAGTGPRKLFF
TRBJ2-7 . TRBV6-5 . TGTGCCACTCTAAATAGCGGCGTCGGCTCCTACGAGCAGTACTTC CATLNSGVGSYEQYF
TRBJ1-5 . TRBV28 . TGTGCCAGCAGTTTAATGAGGGATGGTCAGCCCCAGCATTTT CASSLMRDGQPQHF
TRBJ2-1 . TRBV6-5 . TGTGCCAGCAGTTACTCGCCGGACAATGAGCAGTTCTTC CASSYSPDNEQFF
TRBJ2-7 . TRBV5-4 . TGTGCCAGCAGCTTATCGGGAGCAAGCACCTACGAGCAGTACTTC CASSLSGASTYEQYF
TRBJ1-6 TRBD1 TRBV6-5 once TGTGCCAGCAGTTACGGGCAGGGGGCCGGTTCACCCCTCCACTTT CASSYGQGAGSPLHF
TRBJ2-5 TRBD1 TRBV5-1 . TGCGCCAGCAGCCTAACCCCCGGGACAGAAGAGACCCAGTACTTC CASSLTPGTEETQYF
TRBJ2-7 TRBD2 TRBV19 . TGTGCCAGCAGCCTTCGACTAGGACTAGCGGGGGGGCGGAGCTCCTACGAGCAGTACTTC CASSLRLGLAGGRSSYEQYF
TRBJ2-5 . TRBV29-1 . TGCAGCGCTCAGCGGACTCAAGAGACCCAGTACTTC CSAQRTQETQYF
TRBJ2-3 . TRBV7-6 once TGTGCCAGCAGCTTAGTGGCTAGCGCCGCAGATACGCAGTATTTT CASSLVASAADTQYF
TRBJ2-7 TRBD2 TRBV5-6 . TGTGCCAGCAGCTTCGGATGGGGGGAGGGCTCCTACGAGCAGTACTTC CASSFGWGEGSYEQYF
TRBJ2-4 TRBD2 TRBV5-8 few TGTGCCAGCAGCTTGGACGTAGCGGGGCCGGTAAACATTCAGTACTTC CASSLDVAGPVNIQYF
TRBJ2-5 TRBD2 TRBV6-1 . TGTGCCAGCTGTTCCGGGCGGGGGGCCGGAGAGACCCAGTACTTC CASCSGRGAGETQYF
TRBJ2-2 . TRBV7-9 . TGTGCCAGCAGCTTGGGAGGGAACACCGGGGAGCTGTTTTTT CASSLGGNTGELFF
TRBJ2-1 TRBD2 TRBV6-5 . TGTGCCAGCAGTTACCCCCCACTAGCGGGAGAACAGGAGCAGTTCTTC CASSYPPLAGEQEQFF
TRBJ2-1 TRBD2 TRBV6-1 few TGTGCCAGCGCTTCGGGACTAGCGGGAGACGATGAGCAGTTCTTC CASASGLAGDDEQFF
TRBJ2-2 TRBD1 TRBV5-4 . TGTGCCAGCAGCTTGGCGCAGGGGGTCGGCACCGGGGAGCTGTTTTTT CASSLAQGVGTGELFF